The 19 T cell receptor beta chains listed next were all sequenced from one sample in a study of control samples from healthy donors and cancer patients. Libraries were prepared by immunoSEQ multiplex PCR; TCRdb keeps only in-frame clonotypes and omits some of them. Of some 97,000 clones listed, 87% are singletons. The material sequenced was blood. The origin of the receptors is a woman aged 50 to 60 in good health.

V gene TRBV19 combines with J gene TRBJ2-3; D ambiguous. The ends were cut back, 9 bases at V and 6 bases at J, with 13 bases in the middle. Germline assignment: CDR1 LNHDA and CDR2 SQIVND (reference sequence). The CDR3 has 12 residues. The chain's CDR3 is CASPPSSDTQYF. In nucleotides, the CDR3 is TGTGCCAGCCCCCCCTCATCCGATACGCAGTATTTT. The full variable domain, completed using reference TRBV19 and TRBJ2-3, is DGGITQSPKYLFRKEGQNVTLSCEQNLNHDAMYWYRQDPGQGLRLIYYSQIVNDFQKGDIAEGYSVSREKKESFPLTVTSAQKNPTAFYLCASPPSSDTQYFGPGTRLTVL.

This clone was detected once. The rearrangement uses TRBV13 and TRBJ1-1, with a possible D match to TRBD1 (5 bases). CDR3 size: 12 residues. Germline V gives CDR1 PRHDT, CDR2 FYEKMQ (reference sequence). The V gene lost 10 bases and the J gene lost 7 bases, with 16 bases spanning the gap. CDR3 coding DNA: TGTGCCACCACTATCGTTGGGGGTGAAGCTTTCTTT. It is translated as CATTIVGGEAFF.

The CDR3 reads CASSQDRPRLETQYF. DNA of the CDR3: TGCGCCAGCAGCCAAGACCGTCCCCGCTTGGAGACCCAGTACTTC. The chain has TRBV4-3 and TRBJ2-5; D not certain. V lost 0 bases to trimming and J lost 5 bases, with 13 bases between them. The germline V gene has CDR1 LGHNA and CDR2 YSLEER. There are 15 residues in the CDR3.

This chain links TRBV5-1 with TRBJ2-5; 7 positions agree with TRBD1. CDR3 length: 15 amino acids. J gave up 1 base and V 3 bases, and 6 bases lay outside the gene matches. The germline gives CDR1 SGHRS, CDR2 YFSETQ. CDR3 in amino acids: CASSSQGPGQETQYF. CDR3 DNA: TGCGCCAGCAGCTCACAGGGGCCCGGCCAAGAGACCCAGTACTTC.

This chain uses TRBV4-1 with TRBJ2-4; possible D gene TRBD1, 5 bases. V lost 1 base, J lost 4 bases, and 14 bases lay in between. The CDR3 covers 16 residues. Per germline, CDR1 MGHRA and CDR2 YSYEKL. The CDR3 region has the DNA TGCGCCAGCAGCCAAGGGGGCTGGGCCGGTAAAAACATTCAGTACTTC. As protein: CASSQGGWAGKNIQYF.

The chain carries TRBV24-1 and TRBJ2-3, with 7 positions matching TRBD2. The V gene end was trimmed by 4 bases and the J gene end by 3 bases; junction bases not matched to a gene: 6. The CDR3 covers 15 residues. CDR1 is KGHDR, CDR2 SFDVKD, per germline. CDR3 nucleotide sequence: TGTGCCACCAGTGACTGGGACTATGAAACAGATACGCAGTATTTT. Amino acid sequence: CATSDWDYETDTQYF.

This clone was counted only a few times. V gene TRBV11-3 combines with J gene TRBJ2-2, with D tentatively TRBD1 (6 bases). The CDR3 loop spans 13 amino acids. The V end was cut by 5 bases, the J end by 6 bases, with 10 bases between. Germline CDR1 and CDR2: SGHNT and YENEEA. The CDR3 DNA reads TGTGCCAGCAGCCCCCGGACAGCCGGGGAGCTGTTTTTT. Amino acids: CASSPRTAGELFF. Drawing the rest from reference TRBV11-3 and TRBJ2-2, the complete variable domain is EAGVVQSPRYKIIEKKQPVAFWCNPISGHNTLYWYLQNLGQGPELLIRYENEEAVDDSQLPKDRFSAERLKGVDSTLKIQPAELGDSAVYLCASSPRTAGELFFGEGSRLTVL.

J is TRBJ1-1 and V is TRBV10-3; weak D call: TRBD1 (5 bases). The V gene lost 11 bases and the J gene lost 1 base, with 11 bases spanning the gap. The CDR3 is 12 residues long. Germline V gene sequence: CDR1 ENHRY, CDR2 SYGVKD. The CDR3, as DNA: TGTGCCGTCGGGACGACGAACACTGAAGCTTTCTTT. Translating it yields CAVGTTNTEAFF.

The rearrangement uses TRBV15 and TRBJ2-2; D not resolved. Trimming shortened V by 0 bases and J by 5 bases, and 10 bases separated the two germline ends. The CDR3 contains 15 residues. The germline V gene has CDR1 LNHNV and CDR2 YYDKDF (reference sequence). The CDR3 bases are TGTGCCACCAGCAGAGATTTCGGACGGACCGGGGAGCTGTTTTTT. It is translated as CATSRDFGRTGELFF.

V usage is TRBV6-5 and J usage is TRBJ2-5; possibly TRBD2 for D (5 bases). The CDR3 spans 14 residues. Trimming pared 0 bases from V and 3 bases from J, leaving 8 bases between. Germline loops: CDR1 MNHEY, CDR2 SVGAGI. The chain's CDR3 is CASSYSNGEETQYF. The CDR3 nucleotides are TGTGCCAGCAGTTACTCGAACGGGGAAGAGACCCAGTACTTC.

V and J are TRBV4-1 and TRBJ2-3; D gene ambiguous. The CDR3 sequence is 15 residues long. Trimming shortened V by 3 bases and J by 2 bases, and 12 bases separated the two germline ends. Germline loops: CDR1 MGHRA, CDR2 YSYEKL. The CDR3 region is CASSQPEIYTDTQYF. The DNA for the CDR3 is TGCGCCAGCAGCCAGCCAGAGATATACACAGATACGCAGTATTTT.

The chain employs TRBV21-1 and TRBJ2-2. TRBV21-1 is designated a pseudogene. The CDR3 has 15 amino acids. The CDR3 spells CASRGGMTCTGELFF. Here the CDR3 DNA reads TGTGCCAGCAGGGGGGGCATGACCTGCACCGGGGAGCTGTTTTTT.

V and J are TRBV25-1 and TRBJ2-1, with 7 bases fitting TRBD2. The CDR3 contains 17 residues. Unmatched junction bases numbered 12, after V lost 4 bases and J lost 3 bases. CDR1 and CDR2 from the germline V gene are MGHDK and SYGVNS. The CDR3 here is CASSGPRDYHLYNEQFF. CDR3 in DNA: TGTGCCAGCAGTGGGCCGAGGGACTACCACCTCTACAATGAGCAGTTCTTC.

This chain connects TRBV6-5 to TRBJ1-1; D remains ambiguous. The CDR3 sequence is 11 residues long. The ends were cut back, 7 bases at V and 1 base at J, with 4 bases in the middle. The V gene's germline CDR1 is MNHEY and CDR2 SVGAGI. CDR3 bases: TGTGCCAGCATGGCGAACACTGAAGCTTTCTTT. Translating gives CASMANTEAFF.

In its sample, this clone was seen a few times. The rearrangement links TRBV2 to TRBJ1-1; tentative D call: TRBD1 (6 bases). The CDR3 has 12 residues. With 9 bases removed from V and 0 bases from J, the gap between germline ends came to 8 bases. CDR1 and CDR2 (germline): SNHLY, FYNNEI. Here the CDR3 reads CARGQMNTEAFF. Here the CDR3 DNA reads TGTGCCAGAGGACAGATGAACACTGAAGCTTTCTTT.

This chain joins TRBV18 and TRBJ2-1; D may match TRBD1 or TRBD2 (6 bases each). Trimming took 1 base from V and 4 from J, leaving 11 bases between them. CDR1 is KGHSH, CDR2 LQKENI, per germline. The CDR3 loop spans 15 amino acids. CDR3 DNA sequence: TGTGCCAGCTCACCACTGGCGGGACAATACAATGAGCAGTTCTTC. Translating gives CASSPLAGQYNEQFF.

The chain links TRBV9 to TRBJ2-1; TRBD2 agrees at 8 bases. Per the germline V gene, CDR1 is SGDLS and CDR2 is YYNGEE. CDR3 length: 16 residues. Losses at the gene ends were 6 bases for V and 3 bases for J; bases not matched to a gene: 11. CDR3 protein: CASTPGVAGLYNEQFF. The DNA of the CDR3 is TGTGCCAGCACCCCCGGGGTAGCGGGACTCTACAATGAGCAGTTCTTC.

The chain links TRBV4-1 to TRBJ2-7; D possibly corresponds to TRBD1 (6 bases). V was shortened by 3 bases and J by 0 bases, with 9 bases between the two germline ends. This CDR3 comprises 14 residues. CDR1 is MGHRA and CDR2 is YSYEKL in the germline V gene. The CDR3 region has the DNA TGCGCCAGCAGCCACACAGGGAGCTCCTACGAGCAGTACTTC. Amino acid sequence: CASSHTGSSYEQYF.

The rearrangement joins TRBV5-4 to TRBJ1-5; a weak D match, TRBD1 (5 bases). V lost 4 bases to trimming and J lost 7 bases, with 21 bases between them. Germline V lookup: CDR1 SGHNT, CDR2 YYREEE (reference sequence). The CDR3 length is 16 residues. The CDR3 nucleotides are TGTGCCAGCAGCCCCGACAGTTTAGGAGGGCACCAGCCCCAGCATTTT. Its protein product is CASSPDSLGGHQPQHF. Variable domain in full (rest from reference TRBV5-4 and TRBJ1-5): ETGVTQSPTHLIKTRGQQVTLRCSSQSGHNTVSWYQQALGQGPQFIFQYYREEENGRGNFPPRFSGLQFPNYSSELNVNALELDDSALYLCASSPDSLGGHQPQHFGDGTRLSIL.